This TCR beta chain was recovered during a study of T cell responses to AZD1222 COVID-19 vaccine. Profiling relied on immunoSEQ multiplex PCR, and the TCRdb table lists in-frame clones only, not all of them. The table has roughly 120,000 clones, about 85% seen once; the top ten hold approximately 6.6%. Comment on this clone: The antigen remains unidentified.

V gave up 1 base and J gave up 4 bases; unmatched junction bases: 5. The CDR3 loop spans 15 amino acids. CDR1 and CDR2 (germline): SGHAT, FQNNGV. Study outcomes and limitations: Females made up more of the donors, who were largely white British, and clonal diversity may have come out too low. The peak T cell response came first, and repertoires were sampled only after it. The breadth and depth of Spike-specific TCRs increased once two AZD1222 doses had been given.

The chain joins TRBV11-2 to TRBJ2-3, with 7 bases identical to TRBD1. The material was peripheral blood, obtained on day 0 of AZD1222 vaccination. The clonotype comes from an adult in good health. This CDR3 is CASSLVGQGADTQYF. CDR3 nucleotide sequence: TGTGCCAGCAGCTTAGTGGGGCAGGGGGCAGATACGCAGTATTTT.